Below, 31 T cell receptor beta chains from the same sample are listed, as sequenced in a study of T cell repertoires in cytomegalovirus infection. TCRdb reprocessed the reads via MiXCR and lists one record per CDR3 protein. The table has fewer than 300,000 distinct CDR3 sequences, 25% seen once. The source material was PBMCs. These receptors were obtained from a human donor in good health (CMV status not recorded). Some clones in this sample may be carry-over from other donors' samples.

This clonotype showed up many times. The V and J genes are TRBV6-1 and TRBJ2-5, with D possibly TRBD1 on 6 matching bases. The ends were cut back, 7 bases at V and 6 bases at J, with 15 bases in the middle. CDR1 MNHNS and CDR2 SASEGT come from the germline V gene. This CDR3 has 13 amino acids. The CDR3 nucleotides read TGTGCCAGCACAGGGGCCAGTCAGCAGACCCAGTACTTC. As protein: CASTGASQQTQYF.

There are many counts of this clonotype. V gene TRBV7-2 combines with J gene TRBJ2-3; D possibly corresponds to TRBD2 (6 bases). Trimming left V 5 bases short and J 5 bases short, with 11 bases between. CDR1 SGHTA and CDR2 FQGNSA come from the germline V gene. The CDR3 loop spans 13 amino acids. CDR3 coding DNA: TGTGCCAGCAGCGGGCGGAGGGGAGATACGCAGTATTTT. Protein product: CASSGRRGDTQYF.

This clonotype was observed a few times. The gene calls are TRBV20-1 and TRBJ1-2; no clear D gene. CDR3 length: 11 residues. V dropped 3 bases and J dropped 7 bases, with 9 bases sitting between them. CDR1 is DFQATT and CDR2 is SNEGSKA in the germline V gene (reference sequence). CDR3 coding DNA: TGCAGTGCTAGTTTAAGGCCTGGCTACACCTTC. Translated: CSASLRPGYTF.

This clonotype occurred many times. The chain links TRBV7-2 to TRBJ1-6; possible D gene TRBD1, 5 bases. From germline, CDR1 is SGHTA and CDR2 FQGNSA. The CDR3 extends over 16 amino acids. Trimming stripped 6 bases from V and 8 bases from J, with 20 bases between. CDR3 coding DNA: TGTGCCAGCAGGATGACCGGGACGGAGAGATATTCACCCCTCCACTTT. Its protein product is CASRMTGTERYSPLHF. Together with reference TRBV7-2 and TRBJ1-6, the CDR3 gives the full variable domain: GAGVSQSPSNKVTEKGKDVELRCDPISGHTALYWYRQSLGQGLEFLIYFQGNSAPDKSGLPSDRFSAERTGGSVSTLTIQRTQQEDSAVYLCASRMTGTERYSPLHFGNGTRLTVT.

Only a few counts were recorded for this clonotype. The CDR3 DNA is TGTGCCAGCAGAGGGAGGTACAATGAGCAGTTCTTC. Protein product: CASRGRYNEQFF. The chain combines TRBV7-8 with TRBJ2-1; D perhaps matches TRBD2 (6 bases). V was pared by 6 bases and J by 4 bases, with 7 bases between. The germline gives CDR1 SGHVS, CDR2 FQNEAQ. This CDR3 spans 12 amino acids.

This clonotype has just a few counts. The chain uses TRBV19 and TRBJ2-1; 12 nucleotides match TRBD1. V was pared by 9 bases and J by 12 bases, with 9 bases of the junction left unmatched. CDR1 and CDR2 (germline): LNHDA, SQIVND (reference sequence). The CDR3 contains 13 residues. The chain's CDR3 is CASTRDRGQVQFF. For the CDR3, the DNA is TGTGCCAGCACACGGGACAGGGGGCAGGTGCAGTTCTTC. Full variable domain (rest looked up from reference TRBV19 and TRBJ2-1): DGGITQSPKYLFRKEGQNVTLSCEQNLNHDAMYWYRQDPGQGLRLIYYSQIVNDFQKGDIAEGYSVSREKKESFPLTVTSAQKNPTAFYLCASTRDRGQVQFFGPGTRLTVL.

J is TRBJ2-7 and V is TRBV20-1; D remains ambiguous. The CDR3 has 10 amino acids. V gave up 5 bases and J gave up 8 bases, with 10 bases separating them. Looked up from germline, CDR1 is DFQATT and CDR2 is SNEGSKA (reference sequence). Here the CDR3 reads CSAQSYQQYF. The CDR3 coding sequence is TGCAGTGCTCAGAGTTACCAGCAGTACTTC.

The gene calls are TRBV6-2 or TRBV6-3 and TRBJ1-6, with 8 bases fitting TRBD1. Germline V CDR1 and CDR2: MNHEY, SVGEGT. V gave up 6 bases and J gave up 7 bases; unmatched junction bases: 8. The CDR3 runs to 15 residues. This CDR3 reads CASRRPTGDNSPLHF. The CDR3 DNA is TGTGCCAGCAGGCGCCCGACAGGGGACAATTCACCCCTCCACTTT.

The V and J genes are TRBV4-1 and TRBJ1-3; D remains unclear. Germline-derived CDR1 and CDR2 are MGHRA and YSYEKL. The germline V and J ends were trimmed by 1 base and 2 bases, with 12 bases remaining between them. The CDR3 sequence is 16 residues long. This chain's CDR3 is CASSQVSRAAGNTIYF. In DNA, the CDR3 is TGCGCCAGCAGCCAAGTTTCCCGCGCGGCTGGAAACACCATATATTTT.

The chain is built from TRBV20-1 and TRBJ1-2, with TRBD1 identical over 8 bases. J was trimmed by 3 bases and V by 6 bases; bases with no gene match: 9. In germline, CDR1 is DFQATT, CDR2 SNEGSKA (reference sequence). The CDR3 extends over 14 amino acids. CDR3 residues: CSAGGGQGDYGYTF. In DNA form, the CDR3 reads TGCAGTGCCGGAGGCGGACAGGGCGACTATGGCTACACCTTC.

The chain links TRBV6-2 or TRBV6-3 to TRBJ2-3; tentative D call: TRBD2 (6 bases). Trimming took 0 bases from V and 4 from J, leaving 14 bases between them. This CDR3 is 16 amino acids long. CDR1 MNHEY and CDR2 SVGEGT come from the germline V gene. The CDR3 reads CASSYSRREWSDTQYF. CDR3 sequence (DNA): TGTGCCAGCAGTTACTCGCGGCGGGAATGGTCAGATACGCAGTATTTT.

The genes are TRBV5-1 and TRBJ1-2, with no clear D. V lost 0 bases to trimming and J lost 6 bases, with 15 bases between them. Germline-derived CDR1 and CDR2 are SGHRS and YFSETQ. CDR3 length: 15 amino acids. As DNA, the CDR3 is TGCGCCAGCAGCTTGGTCGTTGGGGTAGCTAATGGCTACACCTTC. Translated, it gives CASSLVVGVANGYTF.

The chain has TRBV10-3 and TRBJ2-1; 9 bases are a match to TRBD1. V lost 3 bases, J lost 7 bases, and 10 bases stayed unmatched. This CDR3 region has 16 residues. In germline, CDR1 is ENHRY, CDR2 SYGVKD. The CDR3 DNA follows: TGTGCCATCAGTGACTCGGGGACAGGGAATTGGAATGAGCAGTTCTTC. The encoded protein is CAISDSGTGNWNEQFF.

This clonotype was observed a few times. V and J are TRBV7-2 and TRBJ2-1; D not certain. This CDR3 spans 13 amino acids. Germline lookup yields CDR1 SGHTA and CDR2 FQGNSA. V lost 5 bases and J 9 bases, leaving 14 bases between the germline ends. CDR3 loop: CASSTGPEREQFF. For the CDR3, the DNA is TGTGCCAGCAGCACGGGTCCTGAGCGTGAGCAGTTCTTC. The full variable domain, completed using reference TRBV7-2 and TRBJ2-1, is GAGVSQSPSNKVTEKGKDVELRCDPISGHTALYWYRQSLGQGLEFLIYFQGNSAPDKSGLPSDRFSAERTGGSVSTLTIQRTQQEDSAVYLCASSTGPEREQFFGPGTRLTVL.

The chain is built from TRBV7-9 and TRBJ2-7; the match to TRBD1 covers 7 bases. The V segment lost 5 bases and the J segment 0 bases; nucleotides outside the gene matches: 25. The CDR3 has 21 amino acids. The germline gives CDR1 SEHNR, CDR2 FQNEAQ (reference sequence). The CDR3 sequence is CASSPRAGTETRFHSSYEQYF. Written as DNA, the CDR3 is TGTGCCAGCAGCCCCCGGGCCGGGACAGAGACACGTTTCCACAGCTCCTACGAGCAGTACTTC. Filled out from reference TRBV7-9 and TRBJ2-7, the complete variable domain reads DTGVSQNPRHKITKRGQNVTFRCDPISEHNRLYWYRQTLGQGPEFLTYFQNEAQLEKSRLLSDRFSAERPKGSFSTLEIQRTEQGDSAMYLCASSPRAGTETRFHSSYEQYFGPGTRLTVT.

This clonotype has at least ten counts. The rearrangement links TRBV7-2 to TRBJ2-3, with 10 bases aligning to TRBD2. V lost 5 bases and J lost 3; bases outside the gene matches: 5. Per the germline V gene, CDR1 is SGHTA and CDR2 is FQGNSA. The CDR3 is made up of 15 amino acids. CDR3 loop: CASSRTSGKTDTQYF. In DNA, the CDR3 is TGTGCCAGCAGCCGGACTAGCGGAAAAACAGATACGCAGTATTTT. Supplemented by reference TRBV7-2 and TRBJ2-3, the full variable domain reads GAGVSQSPSNKVTEKGKDVELRCDPISGHTALYWYRQSLGQGLEFLIYFQGNSAPDKSGLPSDRFSAERTGGSVSTLTIQRTQQEDSAVYLCASSRTSGKTDTQYFGPGTRLTVL.

This clonotype was counted only a few times. This sequence joins TRBV6-5 and TRBJ2-1; D possibly matches TRBD1 or TRBD2 (5 bases each). The germline V gene has CDR1 MNHEY and CDR2 SVGAGI. V lost 4 bases to trimming and J lost 10 bases, with 20 bases between them. The CDR3 is 15 amino acids. In DNA form, the CDR3 reads TGTGCCAGCAGTTCCCCCGGGACCCCAAATCGAGAGCAGTTCTTC. Encoded protein: CASSSPGTPNREQFF.

In this sample, this clonotype turned up many times. The chain carries TRBV7-2 and TRBJ2-1; 10 bases match TRBD1. Looked up from germline, CDR1 is SGHTA and CDR2 is FQGNSA. This CDR3 has 20 residues. Germline trimming cut 4 bases from V and 0 bases from J; bases unmatched to any gene: 15. In nucleotides, the CDR3 is TGTGCCAGCAGCTCGCGAGGCGGGGACAGGGGCCTTAGCTCCTACAATGAGCAGTTCTTC. Translated, it gives CASSSRGGDRGLSSYNEQFF.

The chain uses TRBV18 and TRBJ2-1; a weak D match, TRBD2 (5 bases). CDR1 and CDR2 (germline): KGHSH, LQKENI. V lost 3 bases, J lost 6 bases, and 15 bases lay in between. CDR3 length equals 15 residues. CDR3 region: CASSPPRAPPNEQFF. In DNA form, the CDR3 reads TGTGCCAGCTCACCCCCGAGGGCCCCACCCAATGAGCAGTTCTTC.

This clonotype was counted a few times. This sequence joins TRBV14 and TRBJ2-7, with 10 bases lining up with TRBD1. V gave up 4 bases and J gave up 2 bases; unmatched junction bases: 5. CDR3 size: 15 residues. The germline gives CDR1 SGHDN, CDR2 FVKESK. The CDR3 reads CASSRPGTGAYEQYF. CDR3 DNA: TGTGCCAGCAGCCGTCCCGGGACAGGGGCCTACGAGCAGTACTTC.

The CDR3 protein is CASSFRLAGDMSYNEQFF. CDR3 DNA: TGTGCCAGCAGTTTTAGACTAGCGGGAGATATGTCCTACAATGAGCAGTTCTTC. The V gene is TRBV28, the J gene TRBJ2-1; 12 bases map to TRBD2. Germline lookup yields CDR1 MDHEN and CDR2 SYDVKM. This CDR3 region has 18 residues. J gave up 1 base and V 3 bases, and 7 bases lay outside the gene matches.

This clonotype was seen more than once but under ten times. V is TRBV5-6 and J is TRBJ2-4; D is ambiguous. CDR1 is SGHDT, CDR2 YYEEEE, per germline. With 4 bases removed from V and 6 bases from J, the gap between germline ends came to 17 bases. The CDR3 runs to 15 residues. CDR3 nucleotides: TGTGCCAGCAGCCCGCCGAACGGAAGAGGAAACATTCAGTACTTC. Protein: CASSPPNGRGNIQYF.

The V and J genes are TRBV12-3 or TRBV12-4 and TRBJ2-3, with 10 positions matching TRBD2. The CDR3 spans 14 residues. Trimming took 7 bases from V and 5 from J; bases not matched to a gene: 6. The CDR3 here is CASIPPSGRDTQYF. In nucleotides, the CDR3 is TGTGCCAGCATCCCGCCTAGCGGGAGAGATACGCAGTATTTT.

This clonotype was detected ten times or more. V and J are TRBV7-9 and TRBJ2-2; D call uncertain. Looked up from germline, CDR1 is SEHNR and CDR2 is FQNEAQ (reference sequence). The V end was cut by 6 bases, the J end by 0 bases, with 8 bases between. CDR3 length equals 14 residues. In DNA form, the CDR3 reads TGTGCCAGCAGAGCAGGAGCGAACACCGGGGAGCTGTTTTTT. Residues: CASRAGANTGELFF.

Concerning this clonotype itself: This sequence may be a read error, since a much larger clone differs from it by one base. The chain carries TRBV30 and TRBJ1-5; maybe TRBD1 (6 bases). The CDR3 is 14 amino acids. Germline V gives CDR1 GTSNPN, CDR2 SVGIG (reference sequence). V dropped 0 bases and J dropped 6 bases, with 12 bases sitting between them. CDR3 sequence (DNA): TGTGCCTGGAGTGTACACAGGGCTAGTCAGCCCCAGCATTTT. Translating gives CAWSVHRASQPQHF.

This clonotype was recorded a few times. The rearrangement joins TRBV20-1 to TRBJ2-3; the match to TRBD1 covers 8 bases. Germline CDR1 is DFQATT and CDR2 is SNEGSKA (reference sequence). The CDR3 runs to 17 residues. V was pared by 5 bases and J by 5 bases, with 18 bases of the junction left unmatched. CDR3 protein: CSAESPEGRGRVDTQYF. DNA of the CDR3: TGCAGTGCTGAGTCTCCCGAGGGCAGGGGGCGTGTAGATACGCAGTATTTT.

This clonotype was found a few times. This chain joins TRBV20-1 and TRBJ1-1; D is undetermined. Germline V gives CDR1 DFQATT, CDR2 SNEGSKA (reference sequence). CDR3 size: 14 residues. CDR3 nucleotides: TGCAGGGACGCCCCCGGACGACTGAACACTGAAGCTTTCTTT. This sequence encodes CRDAPGRLNTEAFF.

This clonotype has a handful of counts. This chain uses TRBV29-1 with TRBJ2-7; 13 bases align to TRBD2. Germline V gene sequence: CDR1 SQVTM, CDR2 ANQGSEA. The CDR3 length is 12 residues. V was pared by 6 bases and J by 6 bases, with 2 bases of the junction left unmatched. The CDR3 DNA reads TGCAGCGTCCGGACTAGCGGGAGCGAGCAGTACTTC. Its protein product is CSVRTSGSEQYF.

Points on this clonotype: One junction end does not reproduce the germline sequence, and a read error may be involved. The J gene is TRBJ2-1, the V gene TRBV28, with 11 bases that match TRBD2. The CDR3 has 18 residues. The germline V gene encodes CDR1 MDHEN and CDR2 SYDVKM. The CDR3 protein is CASSSTTTSGASYIEQFF. CDR3 nucleotide sequence: TGTGCCAGCAGTTCAACCACGACTAGCGGGGCCTCCTACATTGAGCAGTTCTTC.

This clonotype was detected only a few times. This chain joins TRBV7-2 and TRBJ2-1; D is unclear. Trimming left V 5 bases short and J 0 bases short, with 11 bases between. The CDR3 is 15 amino acids. Germline V gene lookup returns CDR1 SGHTA and CDR2 FQGNSA. CDR3 DNA: TGTGCCAGCAGCCGAAGGGCTCTCTCCTACAATGAGCAGTTCTTC. Translating gives CASSRRALSYNEQFF.

This clonotype was counted ten times or more. The V call is TRBV28, the J call TRBJ2-1, with TRBD2 matching 7 bases. The CDR3 has 15 amino acids. With V trimmed by 6 bases and J by 7 bases, 12 bases remained unmatched. Looked up from germline, CDR1 is MDHEN and CDR2 is SYDVKM. Written as DNA, the CDR3 is TGTGCCAGCAGGCAACCGGGACTACTATTGAATGAGCAGTTCTTC. Translated, it gives CASRQPGLLLNEQFF.